Sequencing of this T cell receptor beta chain was carried out in a study of early T cells in non-severe SARS-CoV-2 infection. Turning to the study itself: RNA in bulk from unsorted whole blood was sequenced, and chains were unpaired.

V shed 1 base and J 4 bases; nucleotides not matched to a gene: 7. The CDR3 loop spans 17 amino acids. Tagging with unique molecular identifiers was applied to individual cDNA molecules. TCRdb called the 5' RACE reads again in MiXCR, with one record for every CDR3 protein. Here the sample spans about 98,000 distinct CDR3 sequences, more than 9.5% being singletons. V and J are TRBV12-3 or TRBV12-4 and TRBJ2-2, with 9 bases lining up with TRBD1. Sequenced material: whole blood. This receptor was obtained from an adult who was a healthcare worker with PCR-confirmed SARS-CoV-2 infection or an uninfected control (not recorded which). CDR3 sequence reads: CASSLVTGGTSTGELFF. The CDR3 DNA reads as TGTGCCAGCAGTTTAGTAACAGGGGGCACTAGCACCGGGGAGCTGTTTTTT.